This T cell receptor (beta chain) comes out of a study of T cell repertoires in cytomegalovirus infection. This clonotype was counted only a few times. Its antigen remains unidentified. MiXCR, applied by TCRdb to the reads, yields one record per CDR3 protein. The table records fewer than 1,000,000 distinct CDR3 sequences, 30% to 40% of them present only once. This CDR3 region has 16 residues. The V segment lost 6 bases and the J segment 3 bases; nucleotides outside the gene matches: 11. CDR1 is MNHNS, CDR2 SASEGT, per germline. This receptor was identified in a human donor in good health (CMV status not recorded). Some clones in this sample may be carry-over from other donors' samples. This rearrangement joins TRBV6-1 to TRBJ2-3; TRBD1 matches at 8 bases. This specimen consisted of cultured CD8+ T cells from PBMCs, obtained from culture after CMV antigen stimulation. In DNA form, the CDR3 reads TGTGCCAGCAGCCATGGACAGGGCTGGCGGACAGATACGCAGTATTTT. Encoded protein: CASSHGQGWRTDTQYF.